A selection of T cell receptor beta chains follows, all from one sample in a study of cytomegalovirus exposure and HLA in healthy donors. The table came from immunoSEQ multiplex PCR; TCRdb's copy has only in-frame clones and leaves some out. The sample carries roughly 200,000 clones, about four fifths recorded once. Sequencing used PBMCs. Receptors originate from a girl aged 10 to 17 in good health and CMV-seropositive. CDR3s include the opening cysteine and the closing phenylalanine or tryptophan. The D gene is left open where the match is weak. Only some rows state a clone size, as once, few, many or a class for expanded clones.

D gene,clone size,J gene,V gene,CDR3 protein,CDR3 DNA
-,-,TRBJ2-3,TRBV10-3,CAISESRQGTDTQYF,TGTGCCATCAGTGAGTCGAGACAGGGCACAGATACGCAGTATTTT
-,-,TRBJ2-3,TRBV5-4,CASSPPGSRESDTQYF,TGTGCCAGCAGCCCTCCGGGGTCTAGGGAGTCTGATACGCAGTATTTT
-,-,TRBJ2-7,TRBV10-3,CAISDGQTYEQYF,TGTGCCATCAGTGATGGACAGACTTACGAGCAGTACTTC
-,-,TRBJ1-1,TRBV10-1,CASSDSSGENTEAFF,TGCGCCAGCAGTGATTCTTCCGGGGAGAACACTGAAGCTTTCTTT
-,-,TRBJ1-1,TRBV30,CAWSSAQGLNTEAFF,TGTGCCTGGAGTTCCGCCCAGGGGTTGAACACTGAAGCTTTCTTT
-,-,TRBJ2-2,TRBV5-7,CASSFGGGHTGELFF,TGTGCCAGCAGCTTTGGGGGGGGGCACACCGGGGAGCTGTTTTTT
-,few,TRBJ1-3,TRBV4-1,CASSPLTVTGNTIYF,TGCGCCAGCAGCCCCTTGACAGTTACTGGAAACACCATATATTTT
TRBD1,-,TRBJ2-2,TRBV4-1,CASSQEQQGANTGELFF,TGCGCCAGCAGCCAAGAACAACAGGGGGCAAACACCGGGGAGCTGTTTTTT
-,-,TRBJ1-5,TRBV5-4,CASSDQGSGNQPQHF,TGTGCCAGCAGCGATCAGGGCTCAGGCAATCAGCCCCAGCATTTT
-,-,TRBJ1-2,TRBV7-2,CASSPRGGSRYGYTF,TGTGCCAGCAGCCCTAGGGGTGGCAGCCGCTATGGCTACACCTTC
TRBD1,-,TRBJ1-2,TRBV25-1,CASSEGTGYYGYTF,TGTGCCAGCAGTGAAGGGACAGGCTACTATGGCTACACCTTC
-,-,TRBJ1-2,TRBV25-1,CASSELTNYGYTF,TGTGCCAGCAGTGAACTAACTAACTATGGCTACACCTTC
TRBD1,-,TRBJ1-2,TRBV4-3,CASSQGAGQQYGYTF,TGCGCCAGCAGCCAAGGTGCGGGACAGCAGTATGGCTACACCTTC
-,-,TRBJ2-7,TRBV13,CASSPNDSPYEQYF,TGTGCCAGCAGCCCCAACGACAGCCCCTACGAGCAGTACTTC
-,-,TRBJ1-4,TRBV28,CASSLRQAEKLFF,TGTGCCAGCAGTTTAAGACAGGCTGAAAAACTGTTTTTT
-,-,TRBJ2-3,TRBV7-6,CASRPPLGGGGTDTQYF,TGTGCCAGCAGACCACCGCTAGGCGGGGGCGGTACAGATACGCAGTATTTT
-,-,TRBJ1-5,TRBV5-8,CASSLGQNQPQHF,TGTGCCAGCAGCTTGGGACAGAATCAGCCCCAGCATTTT
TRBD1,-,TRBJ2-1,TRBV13,CASSFGTGRNEQFF,TGTGCCAGCAGCTTCGGGACAGGGCGCAATGAGCAGTTCTTC
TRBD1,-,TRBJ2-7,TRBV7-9,CASSPTPGTGTYEQYF,TGTGCCAGCAGCCCAACCCCCGGGACAGGCACCTACGAGCAGTACTTC
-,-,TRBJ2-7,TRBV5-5,CASSLVLYEQYF,TGTGCCAGCAGCTTGGTACTCTACGAGCAGTACTTC
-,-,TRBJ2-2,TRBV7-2,CASSLLAGGSGELFF,TGTGCCAGCAGCTTATTAGCCGGGGGATCCGGGGAGCTGTTTTTT
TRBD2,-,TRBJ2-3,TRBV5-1,CASSSLAGGVGDTQYF,TGCGCCAGCAGCTCCTTGGCGGGGGGGGTCGGAGATACGCAGTATTTT
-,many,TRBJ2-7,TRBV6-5,CASSSSEGAQYF,TGTGCCAGCAGTTCCTCGGAGGGTGCGCAGTACTTC
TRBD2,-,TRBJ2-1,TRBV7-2,CASSFRGPGGGVNEQFF,TGTGCCAGCAGCTTCCGGGGCCCTGGCGGGGGTGTAAATGAGCAGTTCTTC
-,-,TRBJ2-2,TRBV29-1,CSVGEGNTGELFF,TGCAGCGTTGGTGAGGGAAACACCGGGGAGCTGTTTTTT
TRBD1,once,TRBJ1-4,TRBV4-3,CASSSPGQGNEKLFF,TGCGCCAGCAGCTCGCCGGGACAGGGGAATGAAAAACTGTTTTTT
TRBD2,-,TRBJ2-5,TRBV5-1,CASRPGLANQETQYF,TGCGCCAGCAGACCGGGACTAGCTAACCAAGAGACCCAGTACTTC
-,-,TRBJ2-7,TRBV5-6,CASSLTVGLSYEQYF,TGTGCCAGCAGCCTAACCGTGGGCCTTTCCTACGAGCAGTACTTC
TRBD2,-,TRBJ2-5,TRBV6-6,CASGRGESETQYF,TGTGCCAGCGGGAGGGGCGAGTCGGAGACCCAGTACTTC
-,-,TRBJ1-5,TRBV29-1,CSVAGSNQPQHF,TGCAGCGTTGCGGGTAGCAATCAGCCCCAGCATTTT
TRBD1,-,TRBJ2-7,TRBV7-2,CASSMGQSYEQYF,TGTGCCAGCAGCATGGGACAGAGCTACGAGCAGTACTTC
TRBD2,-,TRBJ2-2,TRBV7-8,CASSKPSGGPTGELFF,TGTGCCAGCAGCAAACCTAGCGGGGGGCCCACCGGGGAGCTGTTTTTT
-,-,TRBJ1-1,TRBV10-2,CASSESTGNTEAFF,TGCGCCAGCAGCGAGTCGACAGGGAACACTGAAGCTTTCTTT
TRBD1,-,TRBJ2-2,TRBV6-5,CASSTGDAGELFF,TGTGCCAGCAGCACAGGGGACGCCGGGGAGCTGTTTTTT
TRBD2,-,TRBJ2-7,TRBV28,CASRLGGLAGGSSYEQYF,TGTGCCAGCAGATTGGGGGGACTAGCGGGGGGGAGCTCCTACGAGCAGTACTTC
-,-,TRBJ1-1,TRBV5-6,CASSQTRENTEAFF,TGTGCCAGCAGCCAAACCCGGGAGAACACTGAAGCTTTCTTT
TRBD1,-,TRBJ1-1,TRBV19,CASSIQGAGDTEAFF,TGTGCCAGTAGTATACAGGGGGCTGGGGACACTGAAGCTTTCTTT
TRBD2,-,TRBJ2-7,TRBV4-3,CASSQVYGGDSYEQYF,TGCGCCAGCAGCCAAGTTTACGGGGGGGACTCCTACGAGCAGTACTTC
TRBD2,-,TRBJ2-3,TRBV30,CANSGGDSSTDTQYF,TGTGCCAATAGCGGGGGAGACTCTAGCACAGATACGCAGTATTTT
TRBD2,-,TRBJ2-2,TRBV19,CASSIDLASGGAGELFF,TGTGCCAGTAGTATAGATCTAGCTAGCGGGGGGGCCGGGGAGCTGTTTTTT
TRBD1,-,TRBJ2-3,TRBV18,CASSQGATTDTQYF,TGTGCCAGCTCACAGGGGGCGACCACAGATACGCAGTATTTT
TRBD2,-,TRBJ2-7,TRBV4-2,CASSQDRASGYSSYEQYF,TGTGCCAGCAGCCAAGATCGGGCTAGCGGGTACAGCTCCTACGAGCAGTACTTC
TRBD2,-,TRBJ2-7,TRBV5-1,CASSPGLADSYEQYF,TGCGCCAGCAGCCCGGGACTAGCGGACTCCTACGAGCAGTACTTC
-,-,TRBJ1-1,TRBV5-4,CASSLVSSEAFF,TGTGCCAGCAGCTTGGTATCCTCTGAAGCTTTCTTT
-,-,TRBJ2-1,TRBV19,CASSTLTDQPYNEQFF,TGTGCCAGTAGTACCCTGACAGATCAACCCTACAATGAGCAGTTCTTC
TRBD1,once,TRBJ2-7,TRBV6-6,CASSRRQGFDEQYF,TGTGCCAGCAGTCGACGACAGGGTTTCGACGAGCAGTACTTC
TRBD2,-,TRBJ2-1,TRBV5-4,CASRGGLAVSYNEQFF,TGTGCCAGCAGAGGTGGACTAGCGGTTTCCTACAATGAGCAGTTCTTC
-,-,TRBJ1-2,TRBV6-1,CASSEAGKRGYGYTF,TGTGCCAGCAGTGAAGCGGGGAAAAGGGGCTATGGCTACACCTTC
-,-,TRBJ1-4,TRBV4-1,CASSQDRGEKLFF,TGCGCCAGCAGCCAAGACAGGGGTGAAAAACTGTTTTTT
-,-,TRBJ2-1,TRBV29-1,CSVAQGNNEQFF,TGCAGCGTTGCTCAGGGAAACAATGAGCAGTTCTTC
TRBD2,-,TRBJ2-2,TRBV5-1,CASSLAGGTSGGLTGELFF,TGCGCCAGCAGCTTGGCCGGCGGGACTAGCGGGGGGCTCACCGGGGAGCTGTTTTTT
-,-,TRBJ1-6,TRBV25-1,CASRGGSPLHF,TGTGCCAGCAGGGGGGGTTCACCCCTCCACTTT
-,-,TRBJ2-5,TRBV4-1,CASSQDRGRGETQYF,TGCGCCAGCAGCCAAGATAGGGGCAGAGGAGAGACCCAGTACTTC
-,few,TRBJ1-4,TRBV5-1,CASRLTASSTNEKLFF,TGCGCCAGCAGGTTGACAGCCTCTTCAACTAATGAAAAACTGTTTTTT